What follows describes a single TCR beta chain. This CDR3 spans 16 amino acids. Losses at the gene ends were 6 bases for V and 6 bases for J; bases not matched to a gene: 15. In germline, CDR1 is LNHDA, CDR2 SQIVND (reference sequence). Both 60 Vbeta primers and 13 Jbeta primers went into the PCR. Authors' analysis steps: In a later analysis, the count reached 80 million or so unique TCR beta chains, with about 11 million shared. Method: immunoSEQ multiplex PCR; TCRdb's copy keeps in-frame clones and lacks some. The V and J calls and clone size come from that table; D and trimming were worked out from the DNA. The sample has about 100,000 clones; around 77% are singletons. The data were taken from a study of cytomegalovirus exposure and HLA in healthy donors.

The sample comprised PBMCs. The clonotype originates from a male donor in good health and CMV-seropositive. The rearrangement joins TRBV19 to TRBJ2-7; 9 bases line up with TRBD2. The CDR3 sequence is CASSYSYSGRGGEQYF. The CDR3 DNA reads TGTGCCAGTAGCTACTCATATAGCGGGAGAGGGGGCGAGCAGTACTTC.